The following is a T cell receptor (beta chain) sequence with its context. Its antigen is still unknown. Primers for the PCR totalled 60 Vbeta and 13 Jbeta. TCRdb keeps only in-frame clones here, not all; method: immunoSEQ multiplex PCR. The sample carries about 160,000 clones, approximately 79% recorded once. Trimming shortened V by 3 bases and J by 3 bases, and 5 bases separated the two germline ends. The CDR3 is 11 residues long. The germline V gene encodes CDR1 DFQATT and CDR2 SNEGSKA (reference sequence). The sample originates from a study of cytomegalovirus exposure and HLA in healthy donors. The wider study: Most donors, just over 80% of more than 300 genotyped, fell in the Caucasian-associated ancestry cluster. General study findings and limits: An apparent linkage of common viral pathogens to several of the most significant clusters emerged in a later analysis. A list of around 160 TCR beta chains associated with cytomegalovirus was given.

Sequenced: PBMCs. The chain couples TRBV20-1 to TRBJ2-5; no clear D. This TCR was sampled from a man aged 35-49 years in good health and CMV-seropositive. The CDR3 loop is CSARPEETQYF. CDR3 coding DNA: TGCAGTGCTAGGCCAGAAGAGACCCAGTACTTC.